This TCR beta chain was documented in a study of T cell responses to AZD1222 COVID-19 vaccine. Overall study context: Second-dose groups at about 4 or about 12 weeks were pooled. Whole-study results and caveats: Spike-wide coverage was observed for vaccine-associated CD4 TCRs, with dominant responses at 160-218 and 743-854. When two AZD1222 doses had been given, Spike-specific TCR breadth and depth rose. There were repertoire samples only from the period after the peak T cell response.

Turning to this clone: Its matching antigen is unknown.

V lost 4 bases to trimming and J lost 4 bases, with 17 bases between them. The CDR3 totals 17 residues. Germline CDR1 and CDR2: LGHNA and YNFKEQ. Some clones are missing from TCRdb's copy, which holds only in-frame ones; the method was immunoSEQ multiplex PCR. The table includes fewer than 110,000 clones, approximately 88% detected once. The chain is built from TRBV4-2 and TRBJ1-6, with D possibly being TRBD1 (5 bases). This receptor was identified in an adult in good health. This specimen consisted of peripheral blood, obtained on day 0 of AZD1222 vaccination. CDR3 in DNA: TGTGCCAGCAGCCCCGACAGAGGGTCCTATTATAATTCACCCCTCCACTTT. Protein product: CASSPDRGSYYNSPLHF.